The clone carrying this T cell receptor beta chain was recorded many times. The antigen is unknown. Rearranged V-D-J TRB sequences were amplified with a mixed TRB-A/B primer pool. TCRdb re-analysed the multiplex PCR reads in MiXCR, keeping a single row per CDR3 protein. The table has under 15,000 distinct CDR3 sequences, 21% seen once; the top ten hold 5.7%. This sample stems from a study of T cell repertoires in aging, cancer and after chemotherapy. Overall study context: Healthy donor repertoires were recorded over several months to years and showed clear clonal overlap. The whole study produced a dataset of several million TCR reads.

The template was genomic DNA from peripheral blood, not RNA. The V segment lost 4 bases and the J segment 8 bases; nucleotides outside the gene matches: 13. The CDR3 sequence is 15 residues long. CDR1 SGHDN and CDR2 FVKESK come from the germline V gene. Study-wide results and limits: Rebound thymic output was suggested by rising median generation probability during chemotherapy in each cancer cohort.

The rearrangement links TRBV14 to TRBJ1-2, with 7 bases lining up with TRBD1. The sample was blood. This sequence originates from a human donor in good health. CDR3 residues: CASSRYRGDQGGYTF. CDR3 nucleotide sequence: TGTGCCAGCAGCCGATACAGGGGTGATCAGGGCGGCTACACCTTC.